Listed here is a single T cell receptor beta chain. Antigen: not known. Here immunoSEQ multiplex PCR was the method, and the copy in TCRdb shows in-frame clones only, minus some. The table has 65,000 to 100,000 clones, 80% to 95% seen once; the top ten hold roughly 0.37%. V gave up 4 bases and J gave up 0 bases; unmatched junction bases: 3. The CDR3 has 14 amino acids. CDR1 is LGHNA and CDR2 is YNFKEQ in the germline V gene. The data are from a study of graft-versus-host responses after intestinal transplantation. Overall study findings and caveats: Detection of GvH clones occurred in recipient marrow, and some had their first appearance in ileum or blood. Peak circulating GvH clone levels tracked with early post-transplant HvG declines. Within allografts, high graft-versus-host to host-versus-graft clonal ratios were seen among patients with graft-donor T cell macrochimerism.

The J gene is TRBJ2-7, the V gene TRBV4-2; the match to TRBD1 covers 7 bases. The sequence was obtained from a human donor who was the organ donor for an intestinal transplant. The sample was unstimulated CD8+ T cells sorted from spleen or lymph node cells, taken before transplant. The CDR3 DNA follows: TGTGCCAGCAGCCCGGGACAGTACTCCTACGAGCAGTACTTC. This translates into CASSPGQYSYEQYF.